The rows below give T cell receptor beta chains drawn from one sample of a study of T cell repertoires in cytomegalovirus infection. TCRdb re-analysed the reads in MiXCR, keeping a single row per CDR3 protein. The table includes approximately 180,000 distinct CDR3 sequences, roughly a fifth detected once. The sample was PBMCs. All receptors come from a human donor in good health (CMV status not recorded). Some clones in this sample may be carry-over from other donors' samples. Both conserved end residues are part of each CDR3. Expanded clones are given a class, and other clones once, few, many or no size at all.

14 | TRBJ2-4 | - | TRBV5-1 | CASSFTLAKNIQYF
15 | TRBJ2-5 | many | TRBV11-2 | CASSPQPSGQETQYF
16 | TRBJ2-1 | - | TRBV4-1 | CASSSLRGQGDDEQFF
11 | TRBJ2-1 | few | TRBV20-1 | CSASRSNEQFF
14 | TRBJ2-7 | - | TRBV12-3/TRBV12-4 | CASSKAGTAYEQYF
10 | TRBJ1-1 | few | TRBV28 | CASSLRTAFF
14 | TRBJ2-7 | - | TRBV5-1 | CASRPTGTSVEQYF
11 | TRBJ2-7 | many | TRBV7-2 | CASSSFNEQYF
14 | TRBJ2-7 | medium-sized | TRBV7-6 | CASSSGLAGNEQYF
14 | TRBJ2-2 | - | TRBV12-3/TRBV12-4 | CASRDQGAGGELFF
16 | TRBJ1-5 | - | TRBV5-6 | CASSWRSGRSNQPQHF
16 | TRBJ2-6 | few | TRBV5-6 | CASSLVSRAGANVLTF
11 | TRBJ1-1 | few | TRBV6-2/TRBV6-3 | CASKDRKEAFF
16 | TRBJ2-7 | - | TRBV2 | CASSGRQGATRYEQYF
16 | TRBJ2-1 | few | TRBV19 | CASSIDNPWAYNEQFF
12 | TRBJ2-7 | - | TRBV12-3/TRBV12-4 | CASSSLNYEQYF
19 | TRBJ2-7 | - | TRBV14 | CASSRNKPGTSGRAYEQYF
13 | TRBJ1-1 | - | TRBV7-6 | CASSPYMNTEAFF
14 | TRBJ1-5 | - | TRBV6-2/TRBV6-3 | CASSYIVGNQPQHF
13 | TRBJ2-1 | few | TRBV28 | CASQTSGYNEQFF
17 | TRBJ2-1 | - | TRBV2 | CASSEALPGSSYNEQFF
12 | TRBJ1-4 | - | TRBV19 | CASSNSGEKLFF
14 | TRBJ1-2 | once | TRBV14 | CASSPGRPERSYTF
13 | TRBJ1-1 | few | TRBV30 | CAWSVLMNTEAFF
15 | TRBJ1-3 | many | TRBV28 | CASSFGGQSGNTIYF
16 | TRBJ2-7 | few | TRBV14 | CASSHLGGIPLGEQYF
14 | TRBJ1-1 | few | TRBV5-5 | CASSLGQARTEAFF
12 | TRBJ2-7 | - | TRBV7-9 | CASSSLEGEQYF
17 | TRBJ2-5 | many | TRBV7-9 | CASSHPRDRRPQETQYF
13 | TRBJ1-1 | - | TRBV4-1 | CASSQVLGQEAFF
14 | TRBJ2-3 | many | TRBV7-2 | CASSLVTGTDTQYF
15 | TRBJ2-3 | few | TRBV5-5 | CASSGWTSGTDTQYF
14 | TRBJ2-5 | many | TRBV7-2 | CASSLGIVGETQYF
13 | TRBJ1-1 | - | TRBV12-3/TRBV12-4 | CASSPVVNTEAFF
12 | TRBJ1-5 | few | TRBV29-1 | CSVGEVGGSQHF
17 | TRBJ2-7 | - | TRBV6-1 | CASSVQGTGAATYEQYF
14 | TRBJ1-6 | - | TRBV28 | CASSLRTGNSPLHF